This T cell receptor (beta chain) was documented in a study of T cell responses to AZD1222 COVID-19 vaccine. With respect to this clone: Its matching antigen is unknown.

Sequencing was performed with immunoSEQ multiplex PCR; in TCRdb, only in-frame clones are kept and a portion is missing. This sample yields 95,000 to 110,000 clones, of which roughly nine tenths are seen a single time; approximately 4.8% belongs to the top ten. Study results and caveats: There were repertoire samples only from the period after the peak T cell response.

The junction had 7 bases not matched to a gene; V was cut back by 6 bases and J by 9 bases. Germline values: CDR1 MDHEN, CDR2 SYDVKM. The CDR3 contains 12 residues. This material consisted of peripheral blood, taken 28 days after the second AZD1222 dose. This chain uses TRBV28 with TRBJ1-2; TRBD1 matches 7 bases. The clonotype was recovered from an adult who received the AZD1222 COVID-19 vaccine. CDR3 sequence: CASRSDRERYTF. The DNA for the CDR3 is TGTGCCAGCAGATCCGACAGGGAACGCTACACCTTC.